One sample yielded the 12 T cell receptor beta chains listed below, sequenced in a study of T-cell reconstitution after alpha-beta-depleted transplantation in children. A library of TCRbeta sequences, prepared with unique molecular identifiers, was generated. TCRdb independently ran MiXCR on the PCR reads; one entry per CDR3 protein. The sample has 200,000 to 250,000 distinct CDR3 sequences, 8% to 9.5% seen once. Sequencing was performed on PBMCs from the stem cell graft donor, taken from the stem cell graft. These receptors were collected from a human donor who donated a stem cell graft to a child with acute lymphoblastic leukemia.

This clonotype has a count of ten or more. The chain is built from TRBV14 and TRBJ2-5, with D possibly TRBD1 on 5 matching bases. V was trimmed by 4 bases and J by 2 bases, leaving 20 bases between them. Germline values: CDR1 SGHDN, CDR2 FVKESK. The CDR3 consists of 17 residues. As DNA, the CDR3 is TGTGCCAGCAGCCCTATGGGAAGTAGGGGTCTACAAGAGACCCAGTACTTC. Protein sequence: CASSPMGSRGLQETQYF.

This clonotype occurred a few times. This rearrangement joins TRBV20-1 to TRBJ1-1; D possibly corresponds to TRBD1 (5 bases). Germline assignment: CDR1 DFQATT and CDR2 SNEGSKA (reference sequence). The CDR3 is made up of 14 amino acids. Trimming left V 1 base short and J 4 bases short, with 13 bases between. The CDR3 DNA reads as TGCAGTGCTAGAGCGGCAGGGTTAGGCACTGAAGCTTTCTTT. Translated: CSARAAGLGTEAFF.

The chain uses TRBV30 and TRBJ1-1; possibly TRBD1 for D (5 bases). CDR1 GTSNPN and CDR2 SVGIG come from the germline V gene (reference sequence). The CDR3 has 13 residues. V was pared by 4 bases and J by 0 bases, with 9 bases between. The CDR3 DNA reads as TGTGCCTGGACCTTAGGGGTGAACACTGAAGCTTTCTTT. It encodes CAWTLGVNTEAFF.

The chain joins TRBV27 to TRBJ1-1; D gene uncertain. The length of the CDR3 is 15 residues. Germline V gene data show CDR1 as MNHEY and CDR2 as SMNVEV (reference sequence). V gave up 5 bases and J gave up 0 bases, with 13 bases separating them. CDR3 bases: TGTGCCAGCAGTCGAGGAAATCCTCTGAACACTGAAGCTTTCTTT. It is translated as CASSRGNPLNTEAFF.

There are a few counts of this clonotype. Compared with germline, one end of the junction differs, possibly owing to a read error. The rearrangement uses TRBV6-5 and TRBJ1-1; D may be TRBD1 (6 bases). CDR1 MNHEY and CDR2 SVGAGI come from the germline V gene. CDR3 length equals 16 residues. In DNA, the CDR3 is TGTGCCAGCAGCTACTCAAGTCGGACAGATAACACTGAAGCTTTCTTT. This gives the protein CASSYSSRTDNTEAFF.

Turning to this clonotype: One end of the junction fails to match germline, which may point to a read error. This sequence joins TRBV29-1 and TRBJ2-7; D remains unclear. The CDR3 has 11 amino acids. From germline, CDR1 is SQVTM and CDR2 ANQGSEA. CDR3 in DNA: TGCAGCGTGGAAGGTTCTTACGAGCAGTACTTC. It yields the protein CSVEGSYEQYF.

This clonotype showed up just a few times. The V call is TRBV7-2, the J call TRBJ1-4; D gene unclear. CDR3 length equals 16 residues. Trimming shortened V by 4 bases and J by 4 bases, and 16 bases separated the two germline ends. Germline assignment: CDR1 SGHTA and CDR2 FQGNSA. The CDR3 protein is CASSWKGPRINEKLFF. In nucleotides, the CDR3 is TGTGCCAGCAGCTGGAAGGGCCCGAGGATTAATGAAAAACTGTTTTTT.

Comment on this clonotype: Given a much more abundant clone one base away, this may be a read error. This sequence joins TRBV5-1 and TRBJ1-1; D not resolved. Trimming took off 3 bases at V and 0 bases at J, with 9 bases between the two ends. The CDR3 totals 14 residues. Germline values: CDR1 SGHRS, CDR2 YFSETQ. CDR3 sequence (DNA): TGCGCCAGCAGCTCGAACGGACTGAACACTGAAGCTTTCTTT. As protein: CASSSNGLNTEAFF.

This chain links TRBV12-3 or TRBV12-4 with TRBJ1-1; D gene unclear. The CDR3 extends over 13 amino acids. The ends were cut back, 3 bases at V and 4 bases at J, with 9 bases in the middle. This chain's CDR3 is CASSFQWATEAFF. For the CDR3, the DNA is TGTGCCAGCAGTTTCCAGTGGGCCACTGAAGCTTTCTTT.

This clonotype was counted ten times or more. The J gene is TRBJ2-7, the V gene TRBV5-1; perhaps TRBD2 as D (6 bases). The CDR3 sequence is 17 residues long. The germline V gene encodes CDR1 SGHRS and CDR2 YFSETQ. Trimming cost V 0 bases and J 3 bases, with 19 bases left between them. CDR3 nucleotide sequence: TGCGCCAGCAGCTTGGACAAACCTACCGCGGGGAGCTACGAGCAGTACTTC. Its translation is CASSLDKPTAGSYEQYF.

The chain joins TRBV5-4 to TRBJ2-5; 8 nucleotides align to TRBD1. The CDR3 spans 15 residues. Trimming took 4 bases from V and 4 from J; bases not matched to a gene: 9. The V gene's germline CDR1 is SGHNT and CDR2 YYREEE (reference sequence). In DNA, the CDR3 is TGTGCCAGCAGCATTACTCAGGGGGCAGGAGAGACCCAGTACTTC. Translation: CASSITQGAGETQYF.

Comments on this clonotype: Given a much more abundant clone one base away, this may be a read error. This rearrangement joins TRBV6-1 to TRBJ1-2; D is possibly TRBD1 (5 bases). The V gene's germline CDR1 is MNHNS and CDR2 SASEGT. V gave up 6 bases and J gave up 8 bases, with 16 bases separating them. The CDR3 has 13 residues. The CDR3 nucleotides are TGTGCCAGCAGCCGCGAGGGGATGTGGGGCTACACCTTC. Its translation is CASSREGMWGYTF.